This is a list of T cell receptor beta chains from one sample in a study of cytomegalovirus exposure and HLA in healthy donors. The protocol was immunoSEQ multiplex PCR, while the TCRdb copy is restricted to in-frame clones and leaves out a portion. Of tens of thousands of clones listed, 68% were seen once; the top ten hold 2% to 2.5%. Sequencing was carried out using PBMCs. Receptors originate from a woman aged 25-40 years in good health and CMV-seronegative. The conserved cysteine and the conserved F or W are not part of the CDR3 here.

V gene	J gene	CDR3 protein
TRBV6-1	TRBJ1-1	ASFWDRGTEAF
TRBV7-8	TRBJ2-5	ASSSRGGGGQETQY
TRBV28	TRBJ2-4	ASSLLGRAKNIQY
TRBV5-6	TRBJ1-4	ASSPHRGGDEKLF
TRBV19	TRBJ1-1	ASRRGDTNTEAF
TRBV25-1	TRBJ2-7	ASSERGLAGEISYEQY
TRBV7-8	TRBJ1-3	ARTRSVLCTGNTIY
TRBV4-1	TRBJ1-5	ASSQENNQPQH
TRBV28	TRBJ1-3	ASSFDSPGNTIY
TRBV9	TRBJ1-3	ASSPQVAGNTIY
TRBV10-3	TRBJ1-5	AISGTGGNQPQH
TRBV5-6	TRBJ2-2	ASSLAAADRGAV
TRBV6-5	TRBJ2-2	ASSELNTGELF
TRBV13	TRBJ1-2	ASSLTRSNYGYT
TRBV18	TRBJ1-1	ASSLRGRTEAF
TRBV27	TRBJ1-2	ASSVSRALRFYGYT
TRBV5-4	TRBJ1-2	ASSPARAVNYGYT
TRBV27	TRBJ1-4	ASSQDRVSEKLF
TRBV7-9	TRBJ2-7	SSSPGQGRLGGYEQY
TRBV7-3	TRBJ1-6	ASSLVGVRSGGSPLH
TRBV10-3	TRBJ1-1	AIRGQGATEAF
TRBV18	TRBJ2-7	ASSPGQGREYEQY
TRBV6-1	TRBJ1-6	ASSEAGQGPFPLH
TRBV19	TRBJ1-4	ASSNTGSTNEKLF
TRBV6-5	TRBJ1-1	ASSYSSNTEAF
TRBV7-9	TRBJ1-1	ASSETENTEAF
TRBV10-1	TRBJ1-1	ASRETFNTEAF
TRBV10-1	TRBJ2-1	ASSKTSGGLNEQF
TRBV15	TRBJ2-5	ATSASHGTMGGETQY
TRBV9	TRBJ2-1	ASSVAGGNEQF
TRBV11-3	TRBJ2-7	ASSSRVDEQY
TRBV27	TRBJ2-5	ASSPLRRGQETQY
TRBV10-1	TRBJ2-7	ASFWGGPLSYEQY
TRBV6-5	TRBJ1-6	ASIRTARNSPLH
TRBV5-1	TRBJ1-2	ASSGDRGHYGYT
TRBV6-5	TRBJ2-2	ASTTGTGGPGELF
TRBV6-1	TRBJ1-2	ASSATGSYGYT
TRBV28	TRBJ1-5	ASSNRDSDNQPQH
TRBV10-3	TRBJ2-5	AISPGYGTGQETQY
TRBV6-1	TRBJ1-4	ASSESWGRSNEKLF
TRBV5-1	TRBJ2-1	ASSLVGLGHYNEQF
TRBV5-6	TRBJ2-7	ASSSPWTGGKYEQY
TRBV10-3	TRBJ2-7	AISEFGLAGGALADEQY
TRBV11-1	TRBJ2-7	ASSKGTGGEQY
TRBV6-6	TRBJ1-4	ASSFWTKGSEKLF
TRBV7-9	TRBJ1-1	SSSPPTLEAF
TRBV5-6	TRBJ2-7	ASSWGTGSYEQY
TRBV5-5	TRBJ1-5	ASSNQGAGNQPQH
TRBV30	TRBJ1-6	AWSVEGGWSYNSPLH
TRBV7-9	TRBJ1-5	ASSKGADNQPQH
TRBV4-2	TRBJ1-2	ASSQSGQGSYGYT
TRBV11-3	TRBJ1-2	ASSLGSRRGYT
TRBV28	TRBJ2-3	ASSPPGQGWDTQY
TRBV19	TRBJ1-5	ASSQTGASNQPQH
TRBV7-8	TRBJ2-3	ASSPNPGTRGTDTQY
TRBV30	TRBJ1-2	AWSRDRPYGYT
TRBV6-1	TRBJ1-6	ASKIRVQGSPLH
TRBV5-1	TRBJ1-2	ASSTRTGSGYGYT
TRBV14	NA	ASSGRGKRYEQY
TRBV7-6	TRBJ1-3	ASSLAPSQGAGNTIY